These 14 T cell receptor beta chains share one sample of origin, sequenced in a study of T cells in women clearing cervical HPV infection. Generated by immunoSEQ multiplex PCR, the TCRdb table keeps only in-frame clones and is missing some. The ten most abundant clones cover 1.4% of a sample with under 45,000 clones. Sequencing used blood buffy coat. The receptors here all came from a woman aged 18-70 years with a cervical HPV16 infection that either progressed to CIN3+ or cleared (not recorded which).

The CDR3 reads CASSPRTSGSHSNEQFF. The sequenced CDR3 bases are TGTGCCAGCTCACCACGGACTAGCGGGAGTCATTCGAATGAG. The chain recombines TRBV18 with TRBJ2-1; TRBD2 matches 13 bases. The CDR3 extends 3 residues past the end of the read, so its final part is completed from the germline J gene. Germline V gene lookup returns CDR1 KGHSH and CDR2 LQKENI. This CDR3 is 17 amino acids long. The ends lost 1 base at V and 7 bases at J; junction bases unmatched: 7.

In regard to this clone: Sequencing ends 3 residues short of the CDR3 end; the germline J gene provides the rest. This chain links TRBV2 with TRBJ2-5, with TRBD2 as a possible D gene (5 bases). Trimming took off 7 bases at V and 5 bases at J, with 14 bases between the two ends. The CDR3 is made up of 13 amino acids. Germline lookup yields CDR1 SNHLY and CDR2 FYNNEI. Here the CDR3 reads CASNDLRGETQYF. The DNA read from the CDR3 is TGTGCCAGCAATGACCTCAGAGGGGAGACC.

Concerning this clone itself: The read terminates 3 residues before the CDR3 end, so the remaining end is supplied by the germline J gene. The chain employs TRBV29-1 and TRBJ2-7; D gene unclear. The V gene's germline CDR1 is SQVTM and CDR2 ANQGSEA. This CDR3 contains 12 residues. Deletions cut 1 base from V and 4 bases from J, with 8 bases between. The DNA read from the CDR3 is TGCAGCGTTGAAGGAGACATTTACGAG. Its protein product is CSVEGDIYE. The whole CDR3 sequence reads CSVEGDIYEQYF.

As to this clone: The read is 3 residues too short to cover the CDR3 end, so that end is filled in from the germline J gene. J is TRBJ2-1 and V is TRBV5-1; maybe TRBD2 (5 bases). CDR1 and CDR2 (germline): SGHRS, YFSETQ. Trimming took 4 bases from V and 0 from J, leaving 11 bases between them. The CDR3 loop spans 15 amino acids. Partial CDR3 DNA: TGCGCCAGCAGCGGTGACTACCCCTCCTACAATGAG. Encoded protein: CASSGDYPSYNE. The entire CDR3 reads CASSGDYPSYNEQFF. Combining the CDR3 with reference TRBV5-1 and TRBJ2-1 gives the whole variable domain KAGVTQTPRYLIKTRGQQVTLSCSPISGHRSVSWYQQTPGQGLQFLFEYFSETQRNKGNFPGRFSGRQFSNSRSEMNVSTLELGDSALYLCASSGDYPSYNEQFFGPGTRLTVL.

Remarks on this clone: From the germline J gene comes the end of the CDR3, since the read stops 3 residues before it. The rearrangement uses TRBV5-4 and TRBJ2-1; D gene uncertain. This CDR3 has 16 residues. The germline CDR1 and CDR2 sequences are SGHNT and YYREEE (reference sequence). Trimming cost V 2 bases and J 0 bases, with 12 bases left between them. The DNA read from the CDR3 is TGTGCCAGCAGCTTAACGCGGTTGAGCTCCTACAATGAG. It yields the protein CASSLTRLSSYNE. The CDR3 reads in full as CASSLTRLSSYNEQFF.

As to this clone: The read terminates 3 residues ahead of where the CDR3 ends, so the germline J gene completes it. The chain joins TRBV19 to TRBJ1-5, with D perhaps TRBD1 (5 bases). This CDR3 is 14 amino acids long. Trimming removed 9 bases from V and 1 base from J, with 13 bases in between. Germline V lookup: CDR1 LNHDA, CDR2 SQIVND (reference sequence). CDR3 sequence: CASRGEGSNQPQHF. Incomplete CDR3 DNA: TGTGCCAGCCGGGGGGAAGGCAGCAATCAGCCC.

Remarks on this clone: The missing CDR3 end, 3 residues past where the read stops, is filled in from the germline J gene. The chain employs TRBV7-9 and TRBJ2-3; D gene unclear. Germline V CDR1 and CDR2: SEHNR, FQNEAQ (reference sequence). The CDR3 sequence is 15 residues long. CDR3 DNA, as far as it was read: TGTGCCAGCAGCATCAACCCCGGGTTAGGAGAGACG. This translates into CASSINPGLGET. The CDR3 in full is CASSINPGLGETQYF. Drawing the rest from reference TRBV7-9 and TRBJ2-3, the complete variable domain is DTGVSQNPRHKITKRGQNVTFRCDPISEHNRLYWYRQTLGQGPEFLTYFQNEAQLEKSRLLSDRFSAERPKGSFSTLEIQRTEQGDSAMYLCASSINPGLGETQYFGPGTRLTVL.

As to this clone: A junction boundary mismatches the germline segment, possibly from a read error. The sequence runs out 3 residues before the end of the CDR3; the remainder is reconstructed from the germline J gene. Other DNA variants within this sample encode the same CDR3. This chain uses TRBV19 with TRBJ1-3; 7 nucleotides line up with TRBD1. The CDR3 totals 17 residues. Germline lookup yields CDR1 LNHDA and CDR2 SQIVND (reference sequence). Partial CDR3 DNA: TGTGCCAGTAGTATCTATGGGACAGTGCGCTCTGGAAACACT. Amino acids: CASSIYGTVRSGNT. The whole CDR3 reads CASSIYGTVRSGNTIYF.

CDR3 in amino acids: CASSLWQGRETQYF. The sequenced part of the CDR3 DNA is TGTGCCAGCAGCCTCTGGCAGGGGAGGGAGACG. V and J are TRBV7-9 and TRBJ2-3; D is possibly TRBD2 (7 bases). The missing CDR3 end, 3 residues past where the read stops, is filled in from the germline J gene. The CDR3 loop spans 14 amino acids. From germline, CDR1 is SEHNR and CDR2 FQNEAQ (reference sequence).

About this clone: With the read ending 3 residues before the CDR3 end, the germline J gene is used to fill in that end. The V and J genes are TRBV7-6 and TRBJ1-1; tentatively, D is TRBD1 (6 bases). This CDR3 has 13 amino acids. The germline V gene has CDR1 SGHVS and CDR2 FNYEAQ. The CDR3 bases that were read are TGTGCCAGCAGCAAATACGCGGGGGCCGGC. Translation gives CASSKYAGAG. The entire CDR3 reads CASSKYAGAGAFF.

A note on this clone: The read ends 3 residues early relative to the CDR3; the germline J gene fills the gap. The chain links TRBV19 to TRBJ2-4, with 8 bases lining up with TRBD1. CDR3 length: 14 residues. The germline gives CDR1 LNHDA, CDR2 SQIVND (reference sequence). This CDR3 is CASSKLQGGQPQYF. Incomplete CDR3 DNA: TGTGCCAGTAGCAAACTACAGGGGGGACAGCCT.

In the case of this clone: The read finishes 3 residues shy of the CDR3 end, and the germline J gene is used to complete it. V and J are TRBV20-1 and TRBJ2-3, with D tentatively TRBD2 (6 bases). The CDR3 is 15 amino acids. Deletions cut 0 bases from V and 1 base from J, with 11 bases between. Germline loops: CDR1 DFQATT, CDR2 SNEGSKA (reference sequence). CDR3 sequence: CSARDGQRGTDTQYF. The sequenced CDR3 bases are TGCAGTGCTAGAGATGGGCAGCGGGGCACAGATACG.

In regard to this clone: One end of the junction varies from germline; a read error may be responsible. Coverage ceases 3 residues before the CDR3 finishes, and the germline J gene fills in the end. Other DNA sequences in the same sample also yield this CDR3. The chain uses TRBV7-3 and TRBJ1-2; D perhaps matches TRBD1 (5 bases). The V gene's germline CDR1 is SGHTA and CDR2 FQGTGA. There are 17 residues in the CDR3. The CDR3: CASSLGGEGRIDYGYTF. The DNA read from the CDR3 is TGTGCCAGCAGCTTAGGGGGGGAGGGCAGAATCGACTATGGT.

In regard to this clone: The read ends 3 residues shy of where the CDR3 ends; the end is completed using the germline J gene. J is TRBJ1-6 and V is TRBV20-1; 8 bases are a match to TRBD1. Germline CDR1 DFQATT, CDR2 SNEGSKA (reference sequence). This CDR3 is 14 amino acids long. The J segment lost 7 bases and the V segment lost 8 bases, leaving 10 bases of the junction unmatched. The CDR3 is CSTPSTGGNSPLHF. Partial CDR3 DNA: TGCAGTACCCCCAGTACAGGGGGGAATTCACCC.